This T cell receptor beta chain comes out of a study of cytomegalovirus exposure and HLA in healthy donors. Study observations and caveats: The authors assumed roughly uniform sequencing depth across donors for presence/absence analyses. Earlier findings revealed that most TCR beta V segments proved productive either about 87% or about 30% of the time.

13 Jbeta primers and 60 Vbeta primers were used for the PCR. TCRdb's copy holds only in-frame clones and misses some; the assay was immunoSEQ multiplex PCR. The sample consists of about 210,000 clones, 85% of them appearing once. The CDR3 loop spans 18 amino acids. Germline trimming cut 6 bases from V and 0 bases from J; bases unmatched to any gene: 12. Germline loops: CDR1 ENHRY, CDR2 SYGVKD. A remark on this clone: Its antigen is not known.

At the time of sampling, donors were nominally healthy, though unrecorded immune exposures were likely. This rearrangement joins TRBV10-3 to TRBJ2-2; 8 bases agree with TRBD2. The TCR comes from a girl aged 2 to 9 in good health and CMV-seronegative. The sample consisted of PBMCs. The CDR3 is CAIRPQYIAGTNTGELFF. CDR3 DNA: TGTGCCATCAGGCCCCAGTATATAGCGGGAACGAACACCGGGGAGCTGTTTTTT.